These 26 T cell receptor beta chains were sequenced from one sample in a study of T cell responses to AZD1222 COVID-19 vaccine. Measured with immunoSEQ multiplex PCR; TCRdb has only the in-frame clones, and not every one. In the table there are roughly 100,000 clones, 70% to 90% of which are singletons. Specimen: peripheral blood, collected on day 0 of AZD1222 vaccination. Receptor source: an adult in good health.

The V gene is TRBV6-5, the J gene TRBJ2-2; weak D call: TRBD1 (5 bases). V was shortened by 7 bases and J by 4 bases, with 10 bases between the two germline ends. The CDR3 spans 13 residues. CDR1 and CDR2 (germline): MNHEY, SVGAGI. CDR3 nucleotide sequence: TGTGCCAGCAAGGGGTTTGGCACCGGGGAGCTGTTTTTT. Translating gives CASKGFGTGELFF.

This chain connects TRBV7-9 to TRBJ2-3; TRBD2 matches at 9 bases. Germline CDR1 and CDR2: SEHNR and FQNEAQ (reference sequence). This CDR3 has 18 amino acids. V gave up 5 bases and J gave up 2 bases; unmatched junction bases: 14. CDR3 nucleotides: TGTGCCAGCAGCCCCGAAGGCCTACTAGCGGGCCTCACAGATACGCAGTATTTT. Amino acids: CASSPEGLLAGLTDTQYF.

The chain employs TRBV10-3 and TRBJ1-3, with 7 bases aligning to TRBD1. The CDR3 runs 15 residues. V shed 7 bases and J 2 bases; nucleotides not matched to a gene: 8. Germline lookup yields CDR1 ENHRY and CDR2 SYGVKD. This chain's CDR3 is CAIKHSGQPGNTIYF. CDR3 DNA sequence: TGTGCCATCAAGCACTCGGGACAGCCTGGAAACACCATATATTTT.

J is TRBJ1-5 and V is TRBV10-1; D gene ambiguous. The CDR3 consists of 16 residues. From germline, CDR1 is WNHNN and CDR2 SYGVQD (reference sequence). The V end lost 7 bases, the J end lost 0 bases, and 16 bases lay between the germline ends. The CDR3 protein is CASTTTDLYSNQPQHF. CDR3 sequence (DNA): TGCGCCAGCACCACCACAGACCTTTATAGCAATCAGCCCCAGCATTTT.

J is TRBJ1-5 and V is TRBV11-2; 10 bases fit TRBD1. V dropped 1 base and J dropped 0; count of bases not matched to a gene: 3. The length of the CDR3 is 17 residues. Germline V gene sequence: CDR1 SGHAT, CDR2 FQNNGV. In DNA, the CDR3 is TGTGCCAGCAGCTTAGCGGGGACAGGGGTTAGCAATCAGCCCCAGCATTTT. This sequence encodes CASSLAGTGVSNQPQHF.

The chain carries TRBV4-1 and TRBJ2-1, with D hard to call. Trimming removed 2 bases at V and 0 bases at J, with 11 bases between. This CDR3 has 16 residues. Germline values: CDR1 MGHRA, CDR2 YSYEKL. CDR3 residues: CASSQQTGRSYNEQFF. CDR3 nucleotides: TGCGCCAGCAGCCAACAAACTGGACGCTCCTACAATGAGCAGTTCTTC.

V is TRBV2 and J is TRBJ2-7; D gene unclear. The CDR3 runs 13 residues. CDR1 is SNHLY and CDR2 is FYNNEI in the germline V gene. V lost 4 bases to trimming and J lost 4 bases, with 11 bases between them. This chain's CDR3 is CASSVQRYYEQYF. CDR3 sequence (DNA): TGTGCCAGCAGTGTGCAGAGGTATTACGAGCAGTACTTC.

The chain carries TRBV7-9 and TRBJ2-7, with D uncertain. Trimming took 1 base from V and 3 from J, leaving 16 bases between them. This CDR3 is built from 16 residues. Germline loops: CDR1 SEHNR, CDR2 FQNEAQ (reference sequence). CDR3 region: CASSLGPLLYNYEQYF. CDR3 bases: TGTGCCAGCAGCTTAGGGCCGCTATTATATAACTACGAGCAGTACTTC.

The CDR3 bases are TGTGCCACCAGCAGAGACCGGGACAGAGGTCGCGGCTACACCTTC. Its translation is CATSRDRDRGRGYTF. The chain joins TRBV15 to TRBJ1-2, with 7 bases that match TRBD1. The CDR3 has 15 amino acids. Germline V gene data show CDR1 as LNHNV and CDR2 as YYDKDF (reference sequence). Trimming cost V 0 bases and J 8 bases; bases outside gene matches: 9.

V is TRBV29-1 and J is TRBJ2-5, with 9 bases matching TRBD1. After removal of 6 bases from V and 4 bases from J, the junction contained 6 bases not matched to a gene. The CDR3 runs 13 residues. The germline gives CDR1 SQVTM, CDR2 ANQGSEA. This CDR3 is CSVNRGLGETQYF. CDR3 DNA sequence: TGCAGCGTGAACAGGGGGCTGGGAGAGACCCAGTACTTC.

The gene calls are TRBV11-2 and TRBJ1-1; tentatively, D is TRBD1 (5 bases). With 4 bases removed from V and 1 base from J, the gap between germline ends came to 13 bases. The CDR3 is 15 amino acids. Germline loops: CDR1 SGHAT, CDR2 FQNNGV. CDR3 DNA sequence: TGTGCCAGCAGCTCCCTCCTGGACAAGAACACTGAAGCTTTCTTT. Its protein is CASSSLLDKNTEAFF.

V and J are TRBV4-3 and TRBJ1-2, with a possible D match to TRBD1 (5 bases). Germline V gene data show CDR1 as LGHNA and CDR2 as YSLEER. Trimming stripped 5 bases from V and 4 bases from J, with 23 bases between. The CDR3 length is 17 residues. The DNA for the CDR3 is TGCGCCAGCAGCGTAGGGACGTACCGACTGGGAACCTATGGCTACACCTTC. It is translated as CASSVGTYRLGTYGYTF.

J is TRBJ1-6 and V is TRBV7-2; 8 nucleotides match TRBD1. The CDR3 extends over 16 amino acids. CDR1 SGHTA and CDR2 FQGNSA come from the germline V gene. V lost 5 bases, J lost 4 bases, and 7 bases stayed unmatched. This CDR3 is CASSRRTGLYNSPLHF. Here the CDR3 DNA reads TGTGCCAGCAGCCGCCGGACAGGGCTATATAATTCACCCCTCCACTTT.

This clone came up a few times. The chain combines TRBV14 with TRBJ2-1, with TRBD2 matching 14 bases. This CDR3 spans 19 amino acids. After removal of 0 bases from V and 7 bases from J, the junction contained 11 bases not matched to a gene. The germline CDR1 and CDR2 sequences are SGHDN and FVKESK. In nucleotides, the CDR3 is TGTGCCAGCAGCCAAGAAGAAGTGGGACTAGCGGGAGTGAGTAATGAGCAGTTCTTC. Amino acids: CASSQEEVGLAGVSNEQFF.

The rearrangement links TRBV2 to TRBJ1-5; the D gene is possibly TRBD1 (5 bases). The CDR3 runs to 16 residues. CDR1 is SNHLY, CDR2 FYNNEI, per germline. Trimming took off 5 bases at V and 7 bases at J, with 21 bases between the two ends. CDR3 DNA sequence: TGTGCCAGCAGTAATCAGGGTCCCCAGGTTCGACAGCCCCAGCATTTT. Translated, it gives CASSNQGPQVRQPQHF.

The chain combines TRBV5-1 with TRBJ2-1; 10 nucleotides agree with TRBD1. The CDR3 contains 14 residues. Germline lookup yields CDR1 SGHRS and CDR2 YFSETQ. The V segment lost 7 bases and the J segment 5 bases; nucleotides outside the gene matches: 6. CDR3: CASQTGGAHNEQFF. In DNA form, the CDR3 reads TGCGCCAGCCAGACAGGGGGCGCTCACAATGAGCAGTTCTTC.

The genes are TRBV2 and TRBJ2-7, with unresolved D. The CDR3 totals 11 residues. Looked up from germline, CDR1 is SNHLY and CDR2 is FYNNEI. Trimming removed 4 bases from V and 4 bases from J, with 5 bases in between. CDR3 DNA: TGTGCCAGCAGTGTCCGGTACGAGCAGTACTTC. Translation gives CASSVRYEQYF.

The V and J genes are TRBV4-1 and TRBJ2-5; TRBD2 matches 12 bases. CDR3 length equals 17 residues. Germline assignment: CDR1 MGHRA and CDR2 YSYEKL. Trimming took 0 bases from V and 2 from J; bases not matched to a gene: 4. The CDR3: CASSQEVTSGSQETQYF. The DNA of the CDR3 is TGCGCCAGCAGCCAAGAAGTGACTAGCGGGAGTCAAGAGACCCAGTACTTC.

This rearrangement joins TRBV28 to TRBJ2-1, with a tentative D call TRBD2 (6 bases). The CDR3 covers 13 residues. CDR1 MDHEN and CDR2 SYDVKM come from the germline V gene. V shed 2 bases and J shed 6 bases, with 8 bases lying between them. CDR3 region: CASSLTGSNEQFF. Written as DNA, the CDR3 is TGTGCCAGCAGTTTAACCGGGAGCAATGAGCAGTTCTTC. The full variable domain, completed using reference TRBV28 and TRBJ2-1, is DVKVTQSSRYLVKRTGEKVFLECVQDMDHENMFWYRQDPGLGLRLIYFSYDVKMKEKGDIPEGYSVSREKKERFSLILESASTNQTSMYLCASSLTGSNEQFFGPGTRLTVL.

The CDR3 region has the DNA TGCGCCAGCAGCTTGAACCGGCCACTCTATGGCTACACCTTC. Residues: CASSLNRPLYGYTF. The gene calls are TRBV5-1 and TRBJ1-2, with D unclear. Per germline, CDR1 SGHRS and CDR2 YFSETQ. The germline V and J ends were trimmed by 1 base and 4 bases, with 11 bases remaining between them. The CDR3 totals 14 residues.

The CDR3 DNA reads as TGTGCCAGCAGGGGGGCAAAAGCTAACTATGGCTACACCTTC. It specifies CASRGAKANYGYTF. The V and J genes are TRBV2 and TRBJ1-2; maybe TRBD1 (6 bases). CDR3 length: 14 residues. Per germline, CDR1 SNHLY and CDR2 FYNNEI. V was cut by 6 bases and J by 0 bases, with 11 bases left in between. The full variable domain, in which reference TRBV2 and TRBJ1-2 provide the parts outside the CDR3, is EPEVTQTPSHQVTQMGQEVILRCVPISNHLYFYWYRQILGQKVEFLVSFYNNEISEKSEIFDDQFSVERPDGSNFTLKIRSTKLEDSAMYFCASRGAKANYGYTFGSGTRLTVV.

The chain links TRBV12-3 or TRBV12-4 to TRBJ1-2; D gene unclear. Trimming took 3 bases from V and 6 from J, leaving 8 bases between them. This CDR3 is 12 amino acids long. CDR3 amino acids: CASSFGWDGYTF. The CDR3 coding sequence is TGTGCCAGCAGTTTCGGTTGGGATGGCTACACCTTC.

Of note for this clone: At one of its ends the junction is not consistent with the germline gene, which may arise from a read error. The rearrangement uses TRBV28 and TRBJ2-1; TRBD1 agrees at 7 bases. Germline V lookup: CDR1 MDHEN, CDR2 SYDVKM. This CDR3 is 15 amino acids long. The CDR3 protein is CASSTGQVSYNEQFF. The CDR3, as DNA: TGTGCCAGCAGTACCGGACAGGTATCCTACAATGAGCAATTCTTC.

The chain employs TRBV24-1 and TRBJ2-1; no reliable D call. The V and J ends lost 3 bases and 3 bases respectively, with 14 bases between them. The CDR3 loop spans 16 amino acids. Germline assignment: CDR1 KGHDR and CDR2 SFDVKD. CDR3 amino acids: CATSDVGGSLYNEQFF. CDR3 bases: TGTGCCACCAGTGATGTGGGCGGCTCGCTCTACAATGAGCAGTTCTTC.

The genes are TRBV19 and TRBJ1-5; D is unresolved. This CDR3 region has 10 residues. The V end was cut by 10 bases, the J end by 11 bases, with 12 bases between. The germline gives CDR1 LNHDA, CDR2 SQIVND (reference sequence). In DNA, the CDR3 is TGTGCCACGGGCCGCCTGTCCCAGCATTTT. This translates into CATGRLSQHF.

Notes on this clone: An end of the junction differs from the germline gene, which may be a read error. CDR3 in amino acids: CASADSGANNGELFF. As DNA, the CDR3 is TGTGCCAGCGCCGACTCGGGGGCGAACAACGGGGAGCTGTTTTTT. The chain uses TRBV5-4 and TRBJ2-2; either TRBD1 or TRBD2 may fit D (6 bases each). From germline, CDR1 is SGHNT and CDR2 YYREEE (reference sequence). The CDR3 extends over 15 amino acids. Looking up the rest from reference TRBV5-4 and TRBJ2-2 gives the full variable domain: ETGVTQSPTHLIKTRGQQVTLRCSSQSGHNTVSWYQQALGQGPQFIFQYYREEENGRGNFPPRFSGLQFPNYSSELNVNALELDDSALYLCASADSGANNGELFFGEGSRLTVL.